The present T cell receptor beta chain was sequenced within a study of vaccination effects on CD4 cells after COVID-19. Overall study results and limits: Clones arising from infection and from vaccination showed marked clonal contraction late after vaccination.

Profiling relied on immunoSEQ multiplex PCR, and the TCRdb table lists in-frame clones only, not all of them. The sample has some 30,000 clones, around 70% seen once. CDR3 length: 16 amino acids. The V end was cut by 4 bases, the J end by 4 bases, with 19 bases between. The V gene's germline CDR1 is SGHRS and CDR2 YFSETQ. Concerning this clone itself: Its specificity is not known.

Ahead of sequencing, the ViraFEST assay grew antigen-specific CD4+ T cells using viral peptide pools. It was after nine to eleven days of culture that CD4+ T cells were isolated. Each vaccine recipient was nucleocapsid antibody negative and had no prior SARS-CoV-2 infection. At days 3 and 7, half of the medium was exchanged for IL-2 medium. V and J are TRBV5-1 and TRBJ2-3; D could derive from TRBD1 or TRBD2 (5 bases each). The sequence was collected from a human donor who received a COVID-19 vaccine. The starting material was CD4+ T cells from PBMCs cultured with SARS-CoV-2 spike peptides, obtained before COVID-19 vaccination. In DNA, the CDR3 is TGCGCCAGCAGCCTCTACCGGGACCAAGCGGCAGATACGCAGTATTTT. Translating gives CASSLYRDQAADTQYF.